One sample yielded the 20 T cell receptor beta chains listed below, sequenced in a study of T cells in Graves' hyperthyroidism and ophthalmopathy. TCR beta CDR3 region amplification was performed from RNA transcripts. The HTBI primer set drove a first-round RT-PCR of the TCR CDR3. TCRdb ran MiXCR on the multiplex PCR reads and lists one entry per CDR3 protein. The sample lists 300,000 to 400,000 distinct CDR3 sequences, about 18% occurring once. The sequenced sample consisted of blood. These receptors all stem from a woman aged 45-60 years with Graves' hyperthyroidism.

This clonotype appeared many times. The chain joins TRBV7-9 to TRBJ1-1, with 7 bases fitting TRBD1. This CDR3 is built from 13 residues. V shed 2 bases and J 6 bases; nucleotides not matched to a gene: 3. Germline V lookup: CDR1 SEHNR, CDR2 FQNEAQ (reference sequence). CDR3 sequence: CASSLNRGSEAFF. CDR3 DNA sequence: TGTGCCAGCAGCTTAAACAGGGGTTCTGAAGCTTTCTTT.

V gene TRBV15 combines with J gene TRBJ1-5; D is ambiguous. CDR1 and CDR2 (germline): LNHNV, YYDKDF (reference sequence). V lost 1 base and J lost 7, with 8 bases in between. This CDR3 contains 13 residues. The CDR3 coding sequence is TGTGCCACCAGCAGAGGAGGCGGCCAGCCCCAGCATTTT. Its translation is CATSRGGGQPQHF.

This clonotype was counted many times. The chain combines TRBV18 with TRBJ2-7; 7 bases match TRBD2. This CDR3 spans 17 amino acids. CDR1 is KGHSH and CDR2 is LQKENI in the germline V gene. J gave up 0 bases and V 3 bases, and 11 bases lay outside the gene matches. The CDR3 region is CASSPPRLAPSSYEQYV. DNA of the CDR3: TGTGCCAGCTCACCCCCACGACTAGCTCCAAGCTCCTACGAGCAGTACGTC.

This chain uses TRBV20-1 with TRBJ2-1, with 11 bases that match TRBD2. V lost 0 bases, J lost 7 bases, and 11 bases stayed unmatched. The V gene's germline CDR1 is DFQATT and CDR2 SNEGSKA (reference sequence). The CDR3 has 17 residues. The CDR3 sequence is CSARDLSGGAGWNEQFF. Here the CDR3 DNA reads TGCAGTGCTAGAGATCTTAGCGGGGGGGCCGGGTGGAATGAGCAGTTCTTC.

This clonotype was picked up one time. The chain couples TRBV3-1 to TRBJ1-2; possible D gene TRBD1, 6 bases. V was pared by 8 bases and J by 4 bases, with 20 bases between. Germline assignment: CDR1 LGHDT and CDR2 YNNKEL (reference sequence). The CDR3 extends over 15 amino acids. This chain's CDR3 is CASGTSGGGGYGYTF. CDR3 nucleotides: TGTGCCAGCGGTACCTCTGGGGGCGGTGGCTATGGCTACACCTTC.

A few counts support this clonotype. The chain couples TRBV7-9 to TRBJ1-4; D gene ambiguous. Germline assignment: CDR1 SEHNR and CDR2 FQNEAQ (reference sequence). The CDR3 is 14 amino acids. V lost 5 bases, J lost 6 bases, and 13 bases lay in between. The CDR3 region has the DNA TGTGCCAGCAGCCATCCGTCCTATGATGAAAAACTGTTTTTT. It translates to CASSHPSYDEKLFF.

This clonotype has just a few counts. This chain uses TRBV20-1 with TRBJ2-3; TRBD2 matches at 7 bases. V was clipped by 1 base and J by 0 bases; unmatched bases: 4. CDR3 length: 15 residues. Germline V gene sequence: CDR1 DFQATT, CDR2 SNEGSKA (reference sequence). As DNA, the CDR3 is TGCAGTGCTAGAGCCCCTAGCGGAAGCACAGATACGCAGTATTTT. Amino acid sequence: CSARAPSGSTDTQYF.

Ten or more counts support this clonotype. The CDR3 bases are TGTGCCAGCAGCGCAACGGGACTCAACTACGAGCAGTACTTC. Translation gives CASSATGLNYEQYF. The chain has TRBV7-9 and TRBJ2-7; tentative D call: TRBD2 (6 bases). With 5 bases removed from V and 3 bases from J, the gap between germline ends came to 14 bases. The CDR3 spans 14 residues. Germline V gene sequence: CDR1 SEHNR, CDR2 FQNEAQ (reference sequence).

Note on this clonotype: One end of the junction fails to match germline, which may point to a read error. The chain carries TRBV10-3 and TRBJ2-2, with 11 bases identical to TRBD2. The CDR3 runs to 18 residues. The germline V gene encodes CDR1 ENHRY and CDR2 SYGVKD. In DNA, the CDR3 is TGTGCCATCGGTGAGGCTAGCGGGGGGACCGCGAACACCGGGGAGCTGTTTTTT. Amino acid sequence: CAIGEASGGTANTGELFF.

The J gene is TRBJ1-5, the V gene TRBV7-2; 7 positions match TRBD1. CDR1 is SGHTA, CDR2 FQGNSA, per germline. CDR3 length: 15 amino acids. J gave up 3 bases and V 5 bases, and 7 bases lay outside the gene matches. CDR3 in amino acids: CASSVGGGYNQPQHF. DNA for the CDR3: TGTGCCAGCAGCGTAGGAGGGGGCTACAATCAGCCCCAGCATTTT.

This clonotype was found a few times. The V gene is TRBV5-1, the J gene TRBJ1-4; TRBD1 matches at 9 bases. V shed 4 bases and J 7 bases; nucleotides not matched to a gene: 5. This CDR3 has 14 amino acids. Germline CDR1 and CDR2: SGHRS and YFSETQ. In nucleotides, the CDR3 is TGCGCCAGCAGCGTAGGACAGGGGAGTGAAAAACTGTTTTTT. It codes for CASSVGQGSEKLFF.

This sequence joins TRBV12-3 or TRBV12-4 and TRBJ1-3; D uncertain. CDR3 length equals 12 residues. Trimming took 8 bases from V and 4 from J, leaving 9 bases between them. The CDR3 nucleotides are TGTGCCAGCGGCTCGGAAGGAAACACCATATATTTT. Protein: CASGSEGNTIYF.

This clonotype was seen a few times. This rearrangement joins TRBV27 to TRBJ2-7; a weak D match, TRBD2 (6 bases). With 2 bases removed from V and 6 bases from J, the gap between germline ends came to 8 bases. CDR1 is MNHEY and CDR2 is SMNVEV in the germline V gene (reference sequence). The length of the CDR3 is 12 residues. The CDR3 is CASSLQGGEQYF. The CDR3 DNA is TGTGCCAGCAGTTTACAGGGAGGCGAGCAGTACTTC.

The chain joins TRBV6-1 to TRBJ2-5; D might be TRBD2 (6 bases). Germline V gene data show CDR1 as MNHNS and CDR2 as SASEGT. V was pared by 6 bases and J by 9 bases, with 20 bases between. The CDR3 is 14 amino acids. Written as DNA, the CDR3 is TGTGCCAGCAGGCCTGGGGGGTTAGGAATGGCCCAGTACTTC. Its protein product is CASRPGGLGMAQYF.

The sample holds many counts of this clonotype. The chain links TRBV12-3 or TRBV12-4 to TRBJ2-1; 13 bases align to TRBD2. The CDR3 is made up of 15 amino acids. V gave up 5 bases and J gave up 11 bases; unmatched junction bases: 9. This CDR3 reads CASSPRTSGRSKQFF. The CDR3 DNA is TGTGCCAGCAGTCCCAGGACTAGCGGGAGAAGTAAGCAGTTCTTC.

The chain is built from TRBV6-1 and TRBJ2-5; tentative D call: TRBD2 (9 bases). The CDR3 extends over 19 amino acids. Germline CDR1 and CDR2: MNHNS and SASEGT. The ends were cut back, 4 bases at V and 5 bases at J, with 29 bases in the middle. CDR3 in amino acids: CASSGGQGWTSEGRETQYF. The DNA for the CDR3 is TGTGCCAGCAGTGGCGGACAGGGTTGGACTAGCGAGGGGCGGGAGACCCAGTACTTC.

In its sample, this clonotype was seen a few times. The J gene is TRBJ1-5, the V gene TRBV19; 7 nucleotides match TRBD1. The J segment lost 0 bases and the V segment lost 8 bases, leaving 10 bases of the junction unmatched. The CDR3 runs to 16 residues. The V gene's germline CDR1 is LNHDA and CDR2 SQIVND (reference sequence). CDR3 protein: CASGEQGGYSNQPQHF. The DNA of the CDR3 is TGTGCCAGTGGGGAACAAGGGGGCTATAGCAATCAGCCCCAGCATTTT.

This clonotype was counted ten times or more. The gene calls are TRBV25-1 and TRBJ2-1, with unresolved D. The V end lost 0 bases, the J end lost 4 bases, and 7 bases lay between the germline ends. The CDR3 totals 14 residues. The germline V gene encodes CDR1 MGHDK and CDR2 SYGVNS. The CDR3 is CASSEYNGYNEQFF. Written as DNA, the CDR3 is TGTGCCAGCAGTGAATATAACGGTTACAATGAGCAGTTCTTC. The variable domain in full, completed from reference TRBV25-1 and TRBJ2-1, reads EADIYQTPRYLVIGTGKKITLECSQTMGHDKMYWYQQDPGMELHLIHYSYGVNSTEKGDLSSESTVSRIRTEHFPLTLESARPSHTSQYLCASSEYNGYNEQFFGPGTRLTVL.

This clonotype was observed a handful of times. The chain carries TRBV20-1 and TRBJ2-3; 11 bases are shared with TRBD2. The CDR3 is 13 residues long. J was trimmed by 14 bases and V by 1 base; bases with no gene match: 8. Germline CDR1 reads DFQATT; CDR2 reads SNEGSKA (reference sequence). The CDR3 spells CSARGGTSGGVYF. The CDR3 DNA sequence: TGCAGTGCTAGAGGAGGAACTAGCGGGGGTGTGTATTTT.

The table lists this clonotype with many counts. V gene TRBV11-2 combines with J gene TRBJ2-5; TRBD1 agrees at 8 bases. CDR1 is SGHAT and CDR2 is FQNNGV in the germline V gene. V was clipped by 6 bases and J by 5 bases; unmatched bases: 5. The CDR3 contains 13 residues. This chain's CDR3 is CASSLDRAETQYF. CDR3 bases: TGTGCCAGCAGTTTGGACAGGGCCGAGACCCAGTACTTC.